This TCR beta chain is from a study of cytomegalovirus exposure and HLA in healthy donors. Points from the study as a whole: The dataset shows that most TCR sequences were rare, while some public TCRs occurred in many donors. Donors were assumed by presence/absence analyses to have roughly uniform sequencing depth. A missense variant in DCLRE1C was later tied to TCR beta V- and J-gene trimming. In a later analysis, donors in an Asian-associated ancestry cluster reportedly had fewer N-insertions in productive TCRs than the cohort mean.

Regarding this clone: What it binds is unknown.

This CDR3 contains 14 residues. Looked up from germline, CDR1 is MNHNY and CDR2 is SVGAGI (reference sequence). V shed 2 bases and J shed 1 base, with 8 bases lying between them. Both 60 Vbeta primers and 13 Jbeta primers went into the PCR. TCRdb keeps only in-frame clones here, not all; method: immunoSEQ multiplex PCR. The sample records roughly 140,000 clones, about 75% being singletons. This clonotype was obtained from a woman aged 25 to 39 in good health and CMV-seronegative. This chain joins TRBV6-6 and TRBJ2-5, with D perhaps TRBD2 (5 bases). The sample was PBMCs. The CDR3 reads CASSYADFQETQYF. The CDR3, as DNA: TGTGCCAGCAGTTACGCGGACTTCCAAGAGACCCAGTACTTC.